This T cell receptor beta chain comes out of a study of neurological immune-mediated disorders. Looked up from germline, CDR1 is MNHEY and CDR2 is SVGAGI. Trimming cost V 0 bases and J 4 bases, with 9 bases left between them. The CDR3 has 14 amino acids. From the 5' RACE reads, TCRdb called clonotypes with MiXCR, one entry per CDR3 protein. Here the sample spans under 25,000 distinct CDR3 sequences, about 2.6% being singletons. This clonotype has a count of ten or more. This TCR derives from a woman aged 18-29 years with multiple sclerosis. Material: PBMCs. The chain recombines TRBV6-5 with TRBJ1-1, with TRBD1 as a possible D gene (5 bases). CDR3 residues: CASSYSDSATEAFF. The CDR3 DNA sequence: TGTGCCAGCAGTTACTCAGACAGTGCCACTGAAGCTTTCTTT.